This T cell receptor (beta chain) was captured in a study of human T cells and chemical hapten exposure. Study-wide findings and caveats: Once DPC sensitization occurred, TCRs above 1 in 1000 frequency showed no change. Donors' alopecia may make their immune response differ from healthy people's.

Germline V lookup: CDR1 LGHNA, CDR2 YNFKEQ. V gave up 0 bases and J gave up 1 base, with 7 bases separating them. The CDR3 is made up of 14 amino acids. TCRdb re-called the RACE reads with MiXCR, one entry per CDR3 protein. The sample consists of fewer than 150,000 distinct CDR3 sequences, roughly 13% of them appearing once. This clonotype showed up just a few times. Its target is unknown. Time point meaning: patch test 1, 2 weeks after DPC sensitization. Treatment here: therapeutic diphenylcyclopropenone sensitization with weekly scalp DPC. This rearrangement joins TRBV4-2 to TRBJ2-7; D tentatively reads TRBD1 or TRBD2 (5 bases each). The sample was whole blood, taken in connection with sensitization to the hapten diphenylcyclopropenone (DPC). The clonotype comes from a man younger than 30 with alopecia areata. Some clones in this sample may be carry-over from other donors' samples. The CDR3 DNA sequence: TGTGCCAGCAGCCAAGAGGGACCGTCCTACGAGCAGTACTTC. It translates to CASSQEGPSYEQYF.